This T cell receptor beta chain was obtained from a study of T cells in Graves' hyperthyroidism and ophthalmopathy. Study-level background: Before treatment of any kind, peripheral blood was taken at initial diagnosis.

Stable disease denoted Graves' hyperthyroidism without ophthalmopathy progression within 18 months. TCR beta CDR3 region amplification was performed from RNA transcripts. HTBI primers were employed in a first-round RT-PCR of the TCR CDR3. One entry per CDR3 protein results from TCRdb running MiXCR on the multiplex PCR reads. The data show nearly 750,000 distinct CDR3 sequences, roughly a third seen once. Notes on this clonotype: Just one base apart from a much larger clone, this may be a read error. The conserved phenylalanine or tryptophan is not found at the CDR3 terminus, so this likely reflects a read error.

This CDR3 spans 13 amino acids. Germline CDR1 reads MNHNY; CDR2 reads SVGAGI (reference sequence). Trimming took 0 bases from V and 7 from J, leaving 9 bases between them. Source material: blood. V gene TRBV6-6 combines with J gene TRBJ2-5; D is unresolved. The sequence was collected from a woman between 40 and 50 years old with Graves' hyperthyroidism. CDR3 sequence (DNA): TGTGCCAGCAGTTACTCCAGCAGCCCGACCCAGTACCTC. Protein: CASSYSSSPTQYL.